The entry that follows covers one T cell receptor (beta chain) sequence. What antigen it recognizes has not been identified. No per-base quality is available; no much larger clone lies one base away. The immunoSEQ Assay, a bias-controlled multiplex PCR, was used to amplify TCRbeta CDR3 regions from genomic DNA. The original pipeline was this. The number of nucleated cells in each sample was estimated by amplification of reference gene primers within the assay. To quantify the absolute abundance of each unique TCRbeta CDR3 rearrangement, sequence reads were collapsed and filtered. Productive Simpson clonality was computed per sample as the square root of Simpson's diversity index over productive rearrangements. TCRdb retrieved this table from immuneACCESS and kept in-frame rearrangements only. Not all clones are present; in checked studies, unresolved V genes account for under half, and no reason is known for the remainder. For V, J and clone size, that table is used; D and trimming come from the DNA. The sample yields about 260,000 clones; more than 70% were counted once. The top ten clones comprise 11% of the sample.

This entry comes from a study of blood T cell repertoires in COVID-19 (dated by TCRdb to 2020 to 2021). Turning to the overall study: Samples from collaborators originated in the United States, Italy and Spain and spanned both the acute and convalescent phases of COVID-19. The material from the prospective study consisted of cDNA or gDNA derived from T cells, B-cell-depleted T cells, or PBMCs. Subjects who had been exposed to COVID-19, were actively infected with it, or had recovered from it provided the deeply sampled blood TCRbeta repertoires that made up the dataset. The repertoires were released in a freely available public database intended as a resource for research on the immune response to SARS-CoV-2. Samples were obtained from the ongoing ImmuneRACE study (first 160 participants) and from over a thousand subjects provided by 6 global collaborators. A de-identified subject ID, COVID-19 status, age in years and sex were almost always included in the sample metadata. HLA class I and class II types, where available, came from metadata supplied by the sample provider rather than from assay-based typing. Study-wide findings and limitations: How much clinical and demographic metadata was included differed by source and by participant, and the metadata was provided uncurated.

In the germline V gene, CDR1 corresponds to MGHRA and CDR2 to YSYEKL. V is trimmed back by 6 bases and J by 7 bases, and the junction contains 12 bases that no gene match accounts for. The CDR3 holds 15 amino acids from the cysteine to the phenylalanine. This entry keeps only the CDR3 DNA: 45 bases, framed from base 1. In Seattle, one collaborating source enrolled patients while the infection was active and tracked those patients longitudinally over the course of disease. Each collaborating institution followed its own protocols to collect whole blood in K2EDTA tubes. For TCRbeta analysis, collaborators shipped samples as frozen whole blood, isolated PBMCs, or DNA extracted from either of those sample types.

The receptor comes from a woman in her twenties or thirties with COVID-19, enrolled during active disease. Sequencing was carried out using peripheral blood. The chain is made from TRBV4-1 and TRBJ1-5; TRBD1 agrees with 7 junctional bases. Here the CDR3 is given as CASRLRSTGEQPQHF. The DNA sequence is TGCGCCAGCAGACTCAGAAGTACAGGGGAACAGCCCCAGCATTTT.